These 9 T cell receptor beta chains share one sample of origin, sequenced in a study of blood T cell repertoires in COVID-19. The protocol was immunoSEQ multiplex PCR, while the TCRdb copy is restricted to in-frame clones and leaves out a portion. The top ten hold 0.7% to 1% of the sample, which has hundreds of thousands of clones, approximately 90% seen once. The material sequenced was peripheral blood. These receptors were collected from a man aged 18 to 30 with COVID-19, enrolled during active disease.

The V call is TRBV2, the J call TRBJ2-1, with 8 bases matching TRBD2. CDR3 size: 12 residues. Germline loops: CDR1 SNHLY, CDR2 FYNNEI. With V trimmed by 6 bases and J by 8 bases, 3 bases remained unmatched. The CDR3 spells CASRGLGYEQFF. CDR3 coding DNA: TGTGCCAGCAGGGGACTAGGCTATGAGCAGTTCTTC.

The rearrangement uses TRBV5-1 and TRBJ2-5; 9 nucleotides agree with TRBD1. Trimming at V came to 5 bases and at J to 6 bases, leaving 11 bases not matched to a gene. The germline V gene encodes CDR1 SGHRS and CDR2 YFSETQ. The CDR3 is made up of 15 amino acids. DNA for the CDR3: TGCGCCAGCAGTTTCGGGGACAGGGACATGAAGACCCAGTACTTC. Residues: CASSFGDRDMKTQYF.

This chain uses TRBV5-1 with TRBJ2-7, with D possibly matching TRBD1 (6 bases). The V gene's germline CDR1 is SGHRS and CDR2 YFSETQ. Trimming pared 4 bases from V and 3 bases from J, leaving 11 bases between. This CDR3 has 13 residues. CDR3 DNA sequence: TGCGCCAGCAGCGTTCGACAGGACTACGAGCAGTACTTC. Its protein is CASSVRQDYEQYF.

The chain carries TRBV5-1 and TRBJ2-2; 9 bases are shared with TRBD1. V gave up 4 bases and J gave up 5 bases; unmatched junction bases: 6. Germline V gene data show CDR1 as SGHRS and CDR2 as YFSETQ. This CDR3 is 15 amino acids long. CDR3 DNA sequence: TGCGCCAGCAGCGTAGGACAGGGGAGGACCGGGGAGCTGTTTTTT. As protein: CASSVGQGRTGELFF.

This chain connects TRBV7-3 to TRBJ2-1; the match to TRBD1 covers 10 bases. Germline V gene data show CDR1 as SGHTA and CDR2 as FQGTGA. CDR3 length equals 15 residues. Trimming took 3 bases from V and 4 from J; bases not matched to a gene: 3. This CDR3 reads CASSLTGGGYNEQFF. CDR3 nucleotides: TGTGCCAGCAGCTTGACAGGGGGCGGGTACAATGAGCAGTTCTTC.

The J gene is TRBJ1-2, the V gene TRBV7-2; TRBD1 matches at 8 bases. The germline V gene has CDR1 SGHTA and CDR2 FQGNSA. J lost 3 bases, V lost 5 bases, and 5 bases had no gene match. The CDR3 is 14 amino acids. The CDR3 spells CASSVQGGYYGYTF. As DNA, the CDR3 is TGTGCCAGCAGCGTACAGGGGGGGTACTATGGCTACACCTTC.

The gene calls are TRBV18 and TRBJ2-7; 7 bases fit TRBD1. Germline values: CDR1 KGHSH, CDR2 LQKENI. J was trimmed by 5 bases and V by 2 bases; bases with no gene match: 0. The CDR3 extends over 12 amino acids. The CDR3 coding sequence is TGTGCCAGCTCACCAGACAGGGACGAGCAGTACTTC. It specifies CASSPDRDEQYF.

In this sample, this clone turned up once. The rearrangement uses TRBV18 and TRBJ2-7, with D unresolved. CDR3 size: 13 residues. The ends were cut back, 3 bases at V and 1 base at J, with 7 bases in the middle. Germline CDR1 and CDR2: KGHSH and LQKENI. As DNA, the CDR3 is TGTGCCAGCTCACCCGCGGAGTCCTACGAGCAGTACTTC. It is translated as CASSPAESYEQYF.

CDR3 residues: CASRPGQGVWEKLFF. The CDR3 bases are TGTGCCAGCAGGCCAGGACAGGGAGTTTGGGAAAAACTGTTTTTT. The chain joins TRBV27 to TRBJ1-4; 8 bases are a match to TRBD1. Germline CDR1 is MNHEY and CDR2 is SMNVEV (reference sequence). The trim removed 6 bases at V and 8 bases at J, leaving 11 bases unmatched. The CDR3 is 15 residues long. Complete variable domain (other parts from reference TRBV27 and TRBJ1-4): EAQVTQNPRYLITVTGKKLTVTCSQNMNHEYMSWYRQDPGLGLRQIYYSMNVEVTDKGDVPEGYKVSRKEKRNFPLILESPSPNQTSLYFCASRPGQGVWEKLFFGSGTQLSVL.